Sequencing of this TCR beta chain was carried out in a study of cytomegalovirus exposure and HLA in healthy donors. The PCR was carried out with 60 Vbeta primers and 13 Jbeta primers. Measured with immunoSEQ multiplex PCR; TCRdb has only the in-frame clones, and not every one. The sample shows around 54,000 clones, approximately 86% of them seen only once. Germline V lookup: CDR1 SGHNT, CDR2 YYREEE (reference sequence). V dropped 4 bases and J dropped 0; count of bases not matched to a gene: 12. The CDR3 contains 18 residues. What was sequenced was PBMCs. The sequence came from a woman younger than 35 in good health and CMV-seronegative. V usage is TRBV5-4 and J usage is TRBJ2-3; 9 bases line up with TRBD2. The CDR3 DNA is TGTGCCAGCAGCCCCGGGACTAGCCGTTACACTAGCACAGATACGCAGTATTTT. Residues: CASSPGTSRYTSTDTQYF.